The 30 T cell receptor beta chains reported below all come from one sample, sequenced in a study of post-analysis software for immune sequencing data. Study-wide results and caveats: TRBV segments more frequent in patients than in controls numbered roughly 5 and included TRBV5-6, TRBV5-1 and TRBV20-1.

cDNA libraries of TCR beta carried unique molecular identifiers. TCRdb analysed the PCR reads with MiXCR anew, one entry per CDR3 protein. The sample contains 650,000 to 850,000 distinct CDR3 sequences, under 60% of which appear only once. Their antigens are not known. The sample taken for sequencing was blood. Receptors were obtained from a girl aged 10 to 17 with multiple sclerosis.

This clonotype was seen a single time. The chain links TRBV6-5 to TRBJ1-2; a weak D match, TRBD1 (5 bases). CDR3 length equals 14 residues. Germline V gives CDR1 MNHEY, CDR2 SVGAGI. Trimming cost V 2 bases and J 6 bases, with 13 bases left between them. The DNA of the CDR3 is TGTGCCAGCAGTTACCTCAGGGTTGGGGATGGCTACACCTTC. Protein product: CASSYLRVGDGYTF.

This clonotype appeared a few times. This rearrangement joins TRBV9 to TRBJ2-5, with TRBD2 matching over 9 bases. The J segment lost 5 bases and the V segment lost 1 base, leaving 9 bases of the junction unmatched. This CDR3 comprises 16 residues. The germline V gene has CDR1 SGDLS and CDR2 YYNGEE. CDR3 in amino acids: CASSVSPSGIWETQYF. The CDR3 DNA reads as TGTGCCAGCAGCGTATCTCCTAGCGGGATCTGGGAGACCCAGTACTTC.

V gene TRBV10-3 combines with J gene TRBJ2-1; TRBD2 matches 8 bases. The CDR3 extends over 14 amino acids. J gave up 1 base and V 7 bases, and 3 bases lay outside the gene matches. Germline values: CDR1 ENHRY, CDR2 SYGVKD. CDR3 sequence (DNA): TGTGCCATCAAAGAGCGGGAGTCCTACAATGAGCAGTTCTTC. It encodes CAIKERESYNEQFF.

This rearrangement joins TRBV5-5 to TRBJ2-7; unclear D gene. V dropped 4 bases and J dropped 0 bases, with 17 bases sitting between them. CDR3 size: 16 residues. Germline V lookup: CDR1 SGHKS, CDR2 YYEKEE (reference sequence). For the CDR3, the DNA is TGTGCCAGCAGCGCCCTATTCCCAGAGAGCTCCTACGAGCAGTACTTC. Residues: CASSALFPESSYEQYF. The full variable domain, completed using reference TRBV5-5 and TRBJ2-7, is DAGVTQSPTHLIKTRGQQVTLRCSPISGHKSVSWYQQVLGQGPQFIFQYYEKEERGRGNFPDRFSARQFPNYSSELNVNALLLGDSALYLCASSALFPESSYEQYFGPGTRLTVT.

V is TRBV6-5 and J is TRBJ1-4; D uncertain. There are 16 residues in the CDR3. The V gene's germline CDR1 is MNHEY and CDR2 SVGAGI. V shed 8 bases and J shed 0 bases, with 16 bases lying between them. The CDR3 protein is CASSDLQKTTNEKLFF. CDR3 nucleotide sequence: TGTGCCAGCTCGGACCTACAGAAGACAACTAATGAAAAACTGTTTTTT.

The chain links TRBV20-1 to TRBJ2-5; 7 nucleotides match TRBD2. The CDR3 extends over 14 amino acids. The V gene end was trimmed by 1 base and the J gene end by 5 bases; junction bases not matched to a gene: 7. The V gene's germline CDR1 is DFQATT and CDR2 SNEGSKA (reference sequence). The CDR3 protein is CSARVGEGRETQYF. DNA of the CDR3: TGCAGTGCTAGAGTCGGGGAGGGCCGGGAGACCCAGTACTTC.

This chain uses TRBV20-1 with TRBJ2-7; the D gene could be TRBD1 or TRBD2 (5 bases each). This CDR3 has 13 residues. V shed 8 bases and J shed 1 base, with 15 bases lying between them. The germline CDR1 and CDR2 sequences are DFQATT and SNEGSKA (reference sequence). Written as DNA, the CDR3 is TGCAGTTTCCGGGACGGCGTTTCCTACGAGCAGTACTTC. Its protein product is CSFRDGVSYEQYF.

V usage is TRBV10-3 and J usage is TRBJ2-4; 9 positions agree with TRBD1. The J call may be mistaken, given a closer DNA end match to TRBJ2-7. This CDR3 has 13 residues. The V gene's germline CDR1 is ENHRY and CDR2 SYGVKD. This chain's CDR3 is CAISEQGALEQYF. CDR3 bases: TGTGCCATCAGTGAACAGGGGGCTCTCGAGCAGTACTTC.

This clonotype occurred a few times. V usage is TRBV27 and J usage is TRBJ1-4; D may be TRBD1 (6 bases). Looked up from germline, CDR1 is MNHEY and CDR2 is SMNVEV (reference sequence). V dropped 5 bases and J dropped 9 bases, with 19 bases sitting between them. The CDR3 consists of 15 residues. CDR3: CASSPQQGLGKKLFF. For the CDR3, the DNA is TGTGCCAGCAGTCCGCAACAGGGATTGGGTAAAAAACTGTTTTTT.

The chain combines TRBV20-1 with TRBJ2-3; weak D call: TRBD2 (5 bases). The CDR3 is made up of 17 amino acids. V gave up 1 base and J gave up 0 bases, with 17 bases separating them. Germline loops: CDR1 DFQATT, CDR2 SNEGSKA (reference sequence). In nucleotides, the CDR3 is TGCAGTGCTAGAGGGGTGGAGCGGCGGCCTAGCACAGATACGCAGTATTTT. It codes for CSARGVERRPSTDTQYF.

J is TRBJ2-7 and V is TRBV18, with 11 nucleotides matching TRBD2. J gave up 7 bases and V 6 bases, and 17 bases lay outside the gene matches. The CDR3 sequence is 17 residues long. Germline CDR1 reads KGHSH; CDR2 reads LQKENI. The chain's CDR3 is CASSPIPTSGDFWEQYF. The CDR3 nucleotides read TGTGCCAGCTCCCCTATTCCGACTAGCGGGGACTTCTGGGAGCAGTACTTC.

This clonotype was detected only a few times. The chain couples TRBV7-6 to TRBJ2-3; no clear D. CDR3 size: 13 residues. CDR1 SGHVS and CDR2 FNYEAQ come from the germline V gene. V gave up 8 bases and J gave up 2 bases, with 11 bases separating them. The CDR3 coding sequence is TGTGCCAGCGCTGGATCGACCACAGATACGCAGTATTTT. This gives the protein CASAGSTTDTQYF.

This clonotype has only a few counts. This sequence joins TRBV5-1 and TRBJ1-4; no clear D. This CDR3 has 15 residues. Trimming shortened V by 0 bases and J by 0 bases, and 6 bases separated the two germline ends. Per the germline V gene, CDR1 is SGHRS and CDR2 is YFSETQ. The CDR3 DNA is TGCGCCAGCAGCTTGGGAGGATCAACTAATGAAAAACTGTTTTTT. It translates to CASSLGGSTNEKLFF.

This clonotype was seen only a few times. J is TRBJ2-5 and V is TRBV2; the match to TRBD2 covers 9 bases. Germline CDR1 is SNHLY and CDR2 is FYNNEI. The ends lost 4 bases at V and 1 base at J; junction bases unmatched: 7. The CDR3 is 16 amino acids. The CDR3 here is CASSAPSGRLQETQYF. Here the CDR3 DNA reads TGTGCCAGCAGTGCGCCCAGCGGGAGGCTCCAAGAGACCCAGTACTTC. The complete variable domain, with remaining parts taken from reference TRBV2 and TRBJ2-5, reads EPEVTQTPSHQVTQMGQEVILRCVPISNHLYFYWYRQILGQKVEFLVSFYNNEISEKSEIFDDQFSVERPDGSNFTLKIRSTKLEDSAMYFCASSAPSGRLQETQYFGPGTRLLVL.

V is TRBV10-3 and J is TRBJ2-3; D call uncertain. The CDR3 spans 14 residues. Trimming removed 0 bases from V and 1 base from J, with 5 bases in between. Germline assignment: CDR1 ENHRY and CDR2 SYGVKD. Written as DNA, the CDR3 is TGTGCCATCAGTGAGTCGATTGGCACAGATACGCAGTATTTT. It is translated as CAISESIGTDTQYF.

In its sample, this clonotype was seen a few times. The CDR3, as DNA: TGCGCCAGCCGATCGGCTAGCGGGAGTGTCGCCGGGGAGCTGTTTTTT. It is translated as CASRSASGSVAGELFF. V usage is TRBV5-1 and J usage is TRBJ2-2, with 10 bases fitting TRBD2. Trimming cost V 7 bases and J 6 bases; bases outside gene matches: 12. Germline loops: CDR1 SGHRS, CDR2 YFSETQ. The CDR3 contains 16 residues.

V usage is TRBV29-1 and J usage is TRBJ2-7, with 9 bases matching TRBD1. Germline assignment: CDR1 SQVTM and CDR2 ANQGSEA. The CDR3 spans 16 residues. The V gene end was trimmed by 1 base and the J gene end by 3 bases; junction bases not matched to a gene: 10. This CDR3 reads CSVEGASRTGVYEQYF. The DNA for the CDR3 is TGCAGCGTTGAAGGGGCGTCTCGGACAGGGGTCTACGAGCAGTACTTC.

The chain combines TRBV27 with TRBJ2-3; a weak D match, TRBD2 (7 bases). The CDR3 loop spans 18 amino acids. Deletions cut 1 base from V and 3 bases from J, with 20 bases between. CDR1 and CDR2 from the germline V gene are MNHEY and SMNVEV (reference sequence). The CDR3 protein is CASSLYPEGGSSTDTQYF. CDR3 nucleotides: TGTGCCAGCAGTTTATACCCGGAGGGGGGGAGCTCGACAGATACGCAGTATTTT.

The rearrangement joins TRBV5-6 to TRBJ2-3; 10 bases align to TRBD1. The germline V gene has CDR1 SGHDT and CDR2 YYEEEE. The CDR3 sequence is 15 residues long. Trimming took 2 bases from V and 10 from J; bases not matched to a gene: 10. The CDR3 region is CASSFRDRGHPSQYF. In DNA form, the CDR3 reads TGTGCCAGCAGCTTTAGGGACAGGGGCCATCCTTCGCAGTATTTT.

This clonotype was seen only once. The chain carries TRBV12-3 or TRBV12-4 and TRBJ1-2, with D possibly matching TRBD1 (6 bases). V was clipped by 5 bases and J by 4 bases, with 23 bases between them. The CDR3 is 17 amino acids. The CDR3 bases are TGTGCCAGCAGTCGAACCGGGACAAGGGGGGAAGGCTATGGCTACACCTTC. Its translation: CASSRTGTRGEGYGYTF.

V and J are TRBV11-2 and TRBJ2-3, with 9 bases matching TRBD2. V lost 0 bases to trimming and J lost 14 bases; unmatched junction nucleotides: 21. CDR1 and CDR2 from the germline V gene are SGHAT and FQNNGV. The CDR3 spans 18 residues. CDR3 amino acids: CASSLDRVWVSSGKAPYF. DNA of the CDR3: TGTGCCAGCAGCTTAGACAGGGTTTGGGTGTCTAGCGGGAAGGCCCCGTATTTT.

The chain carries TRBV24-1 and TRBJ2-1; unclear D gene. Germline V lookup: CDR1 KGHDR, CDR2 SFDVKD. This CDR3 spans 13 amino acids. V lost 5 bases, J lost 2 bases, and 6 bases lay in between. For the CDR3, the DNA is TGTGCCACCAGTGCGGCGGCCTACAATGAGCAGTTCTTC. Amino acids: CATSAAAYNEQFF.

The chain recombines TRBV6-5 with TRBJ2-5; D is possibly TRBD1 (6 bases). V was pared by 0 bases and J by 0 bases, with 14 bases between. The CDR3 totals 17 residues. The germline gives CDR1 MNHEY, CDR2 SVGAGI. CDR3 sequence (DNA): TGTGCCAGCAGTTACTCTCGAGACAGGTCGTACCAAGAGACCCAGTACTTC. Translated: CASSYSRDRSYQETQYF.

The gene calls are TRBV7-9 and TRBJ2-5; D is tentatively TRBD1 or TRBD2 (5 bases each). CDR1 and CDR2 from the germline V gene are SEHNR and FQNEAQ (reference sequence). This CDR3 comprises 14 residues. Deletions cut 4 bases from V and 4 bases from J, with 13 bases between. The CDR3 nucleotides read TGTGCCAGCAGCTCCTCCGGGACCAGAGAGACCCAGTACTTC. Its protein is CASSSSGTRETQYF.

The CDR3 bases are TGTGCCAGCAAATTTGAGCACCGACGGAACATTCAGTACTTC. It specifies CASKFEHRRNIQYF. The rearrangement joins TRBV6-6 to TRBJ2-4; D ambiguous. Trimming took 7 bases from V and 7 from J, leaving 17 bases between them. CDR1 is MNHNY and CDR2 is SVGAGI in the germline V gene (reference sequence). CDR3 length: 14 amino acids.

The chain has TRBV4-1 and TRBJ2-1; 7 nucleotides align to TRBD2. The V and J ends lost 0 bases and 1 base, in that order; junction bases with no gene match: 12. The CDR3 spans 19 residues. The V gene's germline CDR1 is MGHRA and CDR2 YSYEKL. The CDR3 nucleotides read TGCGCCAGCAGCCAAGAAGGGGCCTGGGGAGGGCCATCCTACAATGAGCAGTTCTTC. This codes for CASSQEGAWGGPSYNEQFF.

Only one count was recorded for this clonotype. Compared with germline, one end of the junction differs, possibly owing to a read error. J is TRBJ2-5 and V is TRBV11-2, with TRBD1 matching 8 bases. CDR3 length equals 16 residues. Germline CDR1 is SGHAT and CDR2 is FQNNGV. In DNA form, the CDR3 reads TGTGCCAGTAGCTTGGTACTCAGGGGGCTGCAAGAGACCCAGTACTTC. This translates into CASSLVLRGLQETQYF.

The chain carries TRBV4-3 and TRBJ2-1; TRBD2 aligns across 8 bases. The ends lost 1 base at V and 8 bases at J; junction bases unmatched: 10. The CDR3 is made up of 16 amino acids. Germline CDR1 reads LGHNA; CDR2 reads YSLEER. The DNA for the CDR3 is TGCGCCAGCAGCCAAGGTCCAGCGGGAGATCCCTATGAGCAGTTCTTC. It encodes CASSQGPAGDPYEQFF.

The chain couples TRBV28 to TRBJ2-5, with 11 bases fitting TRBD2. The V gene end was trimmed by 5 bases and the J gene end by 0 bases; junction bases not matched to a gene: 2. Germline assignment: CDR1 MDHEN and CDR2 SYDVKM. This CDR3 contains 15 residues. The CDR3 DNA sequence: TGTGCCAGCAGTGGGGGACTAGCGGACCAAGAGACCCAGTACTTC. This encodes CASSGGLADQETQYF.

The V call is TRBV7-6, the J call TRBJ2-7, with D perhaps TRBD1 or TRBD2 (6 bases each). With the DNA end fitting TRBJ2-5 better, the J assignment may be wrong. There are 14 residues in the CDR3. The germline gives CDR1 SGHVS, CDR2 FNYEAQ. The CDR3 DNA reads as TGTGCCAGCAGCCGTCTCGGGGGCCAGGAGACCCAGTACTTC. It codes for CASSRLGGQETQYF.